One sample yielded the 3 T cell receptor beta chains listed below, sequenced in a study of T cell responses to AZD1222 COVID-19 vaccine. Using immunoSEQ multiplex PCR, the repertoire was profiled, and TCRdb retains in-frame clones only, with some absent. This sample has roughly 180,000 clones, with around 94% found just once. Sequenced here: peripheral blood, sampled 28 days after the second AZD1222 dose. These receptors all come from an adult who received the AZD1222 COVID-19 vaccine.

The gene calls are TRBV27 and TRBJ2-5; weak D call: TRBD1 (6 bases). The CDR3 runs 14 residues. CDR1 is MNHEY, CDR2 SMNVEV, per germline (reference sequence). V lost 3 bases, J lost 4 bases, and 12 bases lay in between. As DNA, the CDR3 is TGTGCCAGCAGTTTGGTTGGGGGCGGAGAGACCCAGTACTTC. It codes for CASSLVGGGETQYF.

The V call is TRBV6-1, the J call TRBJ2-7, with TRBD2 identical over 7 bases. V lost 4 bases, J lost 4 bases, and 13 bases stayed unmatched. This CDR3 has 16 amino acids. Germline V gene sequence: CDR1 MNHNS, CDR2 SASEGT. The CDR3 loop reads CASSVGPGLADYEQYF. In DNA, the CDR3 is TGTGCCAGCAGTGTCGGACCCGGGCTAGCGGATTACGAGCAGTACTTC.

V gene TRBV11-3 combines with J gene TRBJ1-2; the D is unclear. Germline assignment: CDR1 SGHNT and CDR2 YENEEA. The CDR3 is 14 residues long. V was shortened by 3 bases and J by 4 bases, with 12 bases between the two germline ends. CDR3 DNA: TGTGCCAGCAGCTTGAGTGGCCGGCTCTATGGCTACACCTTC. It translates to CASSLSGRLYGYTF.